The rows below give T cell receptor beta chains drawn from one sample of a study of T cells in Graves' hyperthyroidism and ophthalmopathy. Each CDR3 protein is one row after TCRdb ran MiXCR on the multiplex PCR reads. Of roughly 560,000 distinct CDR3 sequences listed, roughly 14% are singletons. Sequenced sample: blood. These receptors were collected from a woman in her forties with Graves' ophthalmopathy. The conserved cysteine and the conserved F or W are not part of the CDR3 here.

v_gene	j_gene	CDR3aa
TRBV7-6	TRBJ2-7	ASSTGLAGAEQY
TRBV27	TRBJ2-7	ASRSGSNEQY
TRBV7-9	TRBJ2-7	ASSSLGGSSYEQY
TRBV11-2	TRBJ2-4	ASSLVPALSGAKNIQY
TRBV12-3/TRBV12-4	TRBJ2-7	ASSPAGLESYEQY
TRBV20-1	TRBJ1-1	SAREIGQGDGRGTEAF
TRBV27	TRBJ1-1	ASSLSTGGYTEAF
TRBV28	TRBJ2-5	ASTGAGQETQY
TRBV5-1	TRBJ2-3	ASSLGLAGLGTDTQY
TRBV20-1	TRBJ2-2	SANHKLADVTGELF
TRBV28	TRBJ2-7	ASSLADRGFEQY
TRBV7-3	TRBJ2-2	ASSPRGLNTGELF
TRBV11-2	TRBJ2-5	ASSLVAGGRGTQY
TRBV10-3	TRBJ1-1	ASAPRENTEAF
TRBV7-9	TRBJ1-2	ASSSRVDYGYT
TRBV5-1	TRBJ2-6	ASSLAGFSGANVLT
TRBV18	TRBJ1-2	ASSPTQTANYGYT
TRBV7-3	TRBJ2-7	ASSPKTSGSHTYEQY
TRBV6-5	TRBJ2-7	ASSYSGHEQY
TRBV6-1	TRBJ2-7	ASTQGLAGGYEQY
TRBV6-5	TRBJ2-2	ASQRESGTGELF
TRBV6-2/TRBV6-3	TRBJ1-1	ASSYELQGVGWNTEAF
TRBV11-1	TRBJ2-4	ASSLRSRPPPVPNIQY
TRBV7-2	TRBJ2-5	ASSLDRTRETQY
TRBV28	TRBJ1-1	ASRPWDPMNTEAF
TRBV7-8	TRBJ2-5	ASSLRGSGLQETQY
TRBV20-1	TRBJ1-1	SARDPGRDGRNTEAF
TRBV6-5	TRBJ2-2	ASSYSGRMEELF
TRBV12-3/TRBV12-4	TRBJ2-5	ASSPRDSTETQY
TRBV6-2/TRBV6-3	TRBJ2-5	ASNNREETQY
TRBV20-1	TRBJ2-5	SARWGPGQAQETQY
TRBV25-1	TRBJ2-2	ASSAHTGELF
TRBV5-1	TRBJ2-6	ASSLAQSTSGANVLT
TRBV10-3	TRBJ2-7	AISEQGSSYEQY
TRBV20-1	TRBJ2-7	SARDLAAGSYEQY
TRBV13	TRBJ1-2	ASSPKPPRQGYGYT
TRBV27	TRBJ2-7	ASSFAGQGYEQY